The 28 T cell receptor beta chains below were found in one sample sequenced in a study of CD8 T cells in ankylosing spondylitis. TCRdb called the 5' RACE reads again in MiXCR, with one record for every CDR3 protein. This table holds roughly 150,000 distinct CDR3 sequences, 30% to 40% found once. Sequencing was done on a sample of synovial fluid, either unsorted or a sorted T cell fraction (not recorded which). The receptors come from a male donor with ankylosing spondylitis.

This clonotype was counted between two and nine times. This chain joins TRBV7-6 and TRBJ2-7; TRBD1 is a possible D gene (6 bases). The ends were cut back, 1 base at V and 7 bases at J, with 14 bases in the middle. Germline V gives CDR1 SGHVS, CDR2 FNYEAQ. This CDR3 contains 14 residues. DNA for the CDR3: TGTGCCAGCAGCTTAGTACAGGGATCGAGAGAGCAGTACTTC. Encoded protein: CASSLVQGSREQYF.

This clonotype occurred a few times. The rearrangement uses TRBV7-2 and TRBJ2-3; D may correspond to TRBD1 or TRBD2 (5 bases each). The CDR3 length is 16 residues. Germline CDR1 SGHTA, CDR2 FQGNSA. Trimming shortened V by 5 bases and J by 0 bases, and 15 bases separated the two germline ends. In DNA form, the CDR3 reads TGTGCCAGCAGCCCCCTTCCGGGGACGAGCACAGATACGCAGTATTTT. This codes for CASSPLPGTSTDTQYF.

This chain joins TRBV20-1 and TRBJ2-2, with 10 bases identical to TRBD2. Per the germline V gene, CDR1 is DFQATT and CDR2 is SNEGSKA (reference sequence). J lost 0 bases, V lost 5 bases, and 3 bases had no gene match. The CDR3 runs to 15 residues. Here the CDR3 DNA reads TGCAGTGCTCCCCTAGCGGGAGCGAACACCGGGGAGCTGTTTTTT. It encodes CSAPLAGANTGELFF.

V usage is TRBV11-2 and J usage is TRBJ2-5; 12 bases match TRBD2. The CDR3 extends over 16 amino acids. Trimming cost V 4 bases and J 7 bases; bases outside gene matches: 10. Germline values: CDR1 SGHAT, CDR2 FQNNGV. The CDR3 DNA follows: TGTGCCAGCAGCTCTACGTCTAGCGGGAGGGCAGGGACCCAGTACTTC. Its protein product is CASSSTSSGRAGTQYF.

This rearrangement joins TRBV5-1 to TRBJ2-3; D is undetermined. The CDR3 is made up of 15 amino acids. The V gene's germline CDR1 is SGHRS and CDR2 YFSETQ. V lost 4 bases and J lost 2, with 14 bases in between. CDR3 nucleotide sequence: TGCGCCAGCAGCCCGGCGAGCTGGCTCACAGATACGCAGTATTTT. Amino acids: CASSPASWLTDTQYF.

This clonotype has ten or more counts. This chain uses TRBV7-6 with TRBJ2-3; tentative D call: TRBD1 (6 bases). This CDR3 comprises 14 residues. CDR1 SGHVS and CDR2 FNYEAQ come from the germline V gene. V gave up 1 base and J gave up 7 bases, with 12 bases separating them. The CDR3 reads CASSLGQVGNTQYF. The CDR3 DNA reads as TGTGCCAGCAGCTTAGGACAGGTCGGGAATACGCAGTATTTT.

This clonotype was seen many times. V and J are TRBV27 and TRBJ2-1, with 10 nucleotides matching TRBD2. The junction had 8 bases not matched to a gene; V was cut back by 5 bases and J by 10 bases. CDR1 MNHEY and CDR2 SMNVEV come from the germline V gene (reference sequence). The CDR3 has 14 residues. CDR3 in DNA: TGTGCCAGCAGTGCCGGGACTAGCGCCGGAGAGCAGTTCTTC. Translation: CASSAGTSAGEQFF.

The CDR3 region is CSVAPGTGEPQHF. Written as DNA, the CDR3 is TGCAGCGTGGCTCCCGGGACAGGGGAGCCCCAGCATTTT. The rearrangement joins TRBV29-1 to TRBJ1-5; 10 bases map to TRBD1. The CDR3 is 13 residues long. Trimming removed 6 bases from V and 8 bases from J; junction bases left unmatched: 7. The germline V gene has CDR1 SQVTM and CDR2 ANQGSEA.

V usage is TRBV15 and J usage is TRBJ1-5; D remains unclear. This CDR3 spans 14 amino acids. Germline assignment: CDR1 LNHNV and CDR2 YYDKDF (reference sequence). V dropped 0 bases and J dropped 7 bases, with 10 bases sitting between them. The CDR3 reads CATSRDGQRQPQHF. The DNA of the CDR3 is TGTGCCACCAGCAGAGATGGTCAGCGGCAGCCCCAGCATTTT. Looking up the rest from reference TRBV15 and TRBJ1-5 gives the full variable domain: DAMVIQNPRYQVTQFGKPVTLSCSQTLNHNVMYWYQQKSSQAPKLLFHYYDKDFNNEADTPDNFQSRRPNTSFCFLDIRSPGLGDTAMYLCATSRDGQRQPQHFGDGTRLSIL.

This clonotype was detected only a few times. The chain is built from TRBV28 and TRBJ2-3, with D unresolved. V was clipped by 5 bases and J by 4 bases, with 4 bases between them. Per germline, CDR1 MDHEN and CDR2 SYDVKM. This CDR3 has 11 amino acids. The CDR3 nucleotides read TGTGCCAGCAGTGGGGCAGATACGCAGTATTTT. Its protein is CASSGADTQYF.

This clonotype came up many times. This sequence joins TRBV20-1 and TRBJ1-1; D is ambiguous. V dropped 0 bases and J dropped 9 bases, with 14 bases sitting between them. Germline V CDR1 and CDR2: DFQATT, SNEGSKA (reference sequence). This CDR3 is built from 13 residues. The CDR3, as DNA: TGCAGTGCTAGAGATCCAGCCCTAAAGCAAGCTTTCTTT. It codes for CSARDPALKQAFF.

This clonotype came up many times. V gene TRBV12-3 or TRBV12-4 combines with J gene TRBJ2-3; TRBD2 aligns across 13 bases. This CDR3 spans 17 amino acids. Germline trimming cut 6 bases from V and 6 bases from J; bases unmatched to any gene: 12. This CDR3 is CASSRPTSGGGWDTQYF. Written as DNA, the CDR3 is TGTGCCAGCAGCCGACCCACTAGCGGGGGGGGTTGGGATACGCAGTATTTT.

CDR3 amino acids: CASRLLAGGEDTQYF. DNA of the CDR3: TGTGCCAGTAGGTTACTAGCGGGGGGCGAAGATACGCAGTATTTT. V gene TRBV19 combines with J gene TRBJ2-3; 12 bases fit TRBD2. J lost 5 bases, V lost 6 bases, and 6 bases had no gene match. The CDR3 is made up of 15 amino acids. The germline CDR1 and CDR2 sequences are LNHDA and SQIVND (reference sequence). Variable domain in full (rest from reference TRBV19 and TRBJ2-3): DGGITQSPKYLFRKEGQNVTLSCEQNLNHDAMYWYRQDPGQGLRLIYYSQIVNDFQKGDIAEGYSVSREKKESFPLTVTSAQKNPTAFYLCASRLLAGGEDTQYFGPGTRLTVL.

This clonotype was found many times. The rearrangement links TRBV12-3 or TRBV12-4 to TRBJ2-6, with TRBD1 matching over 8 bases. The CDR3 loop spans 17 amino acids. Trimming cost V 6 bases and J 3 bases; bases outside gene matches: 10. The chain's CDR3 is CASSPPDRVFGANVLTF. DNA of the CDR3: TGTGCCAGCAGCCCCCCGGACAGGGTCTTTGGGGCCAACGTCCTGACTTTC.

The chain couples TRBV11-3 to TRBJ1-1; D not resolved. V lost 5 bases to trimming and J lost 5 bases, with 15 bases between them. Germline V gene sequence: CDR1 SGHNT, CDR2 YENEEA. The CDR3 length is 14 residues. CDR3 in DNA: TGTGCCAGCAGCCCGCGGACCAAAAGGACTGAAGCTTTCTTT. Its translation is CASSPRTKRTEAFF. Variable domain in full (rest from reference TRBV11-3 and TRBJ1-1): EAGVVQSPRYKIIEKKQPVAFWCNPISGHNTLYWYLQNLGQGPELLIRYENEEAVDDSQLPKDRFSAERLKGVDSTLKIQPAELGDSAVYLCASSPRTKRTEAFFGQGTRLTVV.

This clonotype occurred a few times. The V gene is TRBV20-1, the J gene TRBJ2-5; maybe TRBD2 (7 bases). The germline V gene encodes CDR1 DFQATT and CDR2 SNEGSKA (reference sequence). The CDR3 consists of 15 residues. Trimming removed 5 bases at V and 5 bases at J, with 21 bases between. CDR3: CSAGGGASGGETQYF. In DNA form, the CDR3 reads TGCAGTGCTGGAGGGGGGGCTAGCGGAGGGGAGACCCAGTACTTC.

The rearrangement links TRBV7-9 to TRBJ1-1, with TRBD1 matching over 7 bases. Germline V lookup: CDR1 SEHNR, CDR2 FQNEAQ (reference sequence). J lost 5 bases, V lost 2 bases, and 5 bases had no gene match. This CDR3 region has 14 residues. The CDR3 coding sequence is TGTGCCAGCAGCTTAACAGGGGCGAGGACTGAAGCTTTCTTT. Amino acids: CASSLTGARTEAFF.

This clonotype has just a few counts. The chain uses TRBV7-3 and TRBJ2-2; the match to TRBD2 covers 8 bases. The germline gives CDR1 SGHTA, CDR2 FQGTGA. V was clipped by 1 base and J by 6 bases; unmatched bases: 10. The CDR3 covers 17 residues. The CDR3 DNA sequence: TGTGCCAGCAGCTTAAGCGTGATAGCGGGATCGGCCGGGGAGCTGTTTTTT. Translating it yields CASSLSVIAGSAGELFF.

This chain joins TRBV5-6 and TRBJ1-2; 9 nucleotides match TRBD1. Per the germline V gene, CDR1 is SGHDT and CDR2 is YYEEEE. Trimming took 4 bases from V and 3 from J; bases not matched to a gene: 4. This CDR3 region has 14 residues. The CDR3 nucleotides read TGTGCCAGCAGCATCGGACAGGGGCACTATGGCTACACCTTC. This translates into CASSIGQGHYGYTF. The full variable domain, completed using reference TRBV5-6 and TRBJ1-2, is DAGVTQSPTHLIKTRGQQVTLRCSPKSGHDTVSWYQQALGQGPQFIFQYYEEEERQRGNFPDRFSGHQFPNYSSELNVNALLLGDSALYLCASSIGQGHYGYTFGSGTRLTVV.

The V gene is TRBV5-1, the J gene TRBJ2-2; TRBD1 matches 7 bases. Trimming cost V 4 bases and J 2 bases; bases outside gene matches: 5. The germline V gene has CDR1 SGHRS and CDR2 YFSETQ. The CDR3 covers 15 residues. The CDR3 spells CASSPGQSNTGELFF. Written as DNA, the CDR3 is TGCGCCAGCAGCCCGGGACAGTCCAACACCGGGGAGCTGTTTTTT.

This clonotype was seen ten or more times. This CDR3 is CSFGSAPRYGYTF. The CDR3 DNA follows: TGCAGTTTCGGATCGGCCCCGAGGTATGGCTACACCTTC. The chain carries TRBV20-1 and TRBJ1-2; D is ambiguous. This CDR3 spans 13 amino acids. The ends were cut back, 8 bases at V and 5 bases at J, with 18 bases in the middle. Per the germline V gene, CDR1 is DFQATT and CDR2 is SNEGSKA (reference sequence).

This clonotype was found a few times. The chain links TRBV2 to TRBJ1-1, with 7 positions matching TRBD1. The germline gives CDR1 SNHLY, CDR2 FYNNEI. With 5 bases clipped from V and 11 bases from J, the junction kept 14 bases outside the gene matches. This CDR3 is built from 14 residues. The CDR3 DNA sequence: TGTGCCAGCAGTCTCCAAAACAGGGGTGGGGCGGCTTTCTTT. Its protein is CASSLQNRGGAAFF.

The genes are TRBV27 and TRBJ1-2; TRBD1 might be the D (5 bases). CDR3 length equals 14 residues. In germline, CDR1 is MNHEY, CDR2 SMNVEV (reference sequence). With 2 bases removed from V and 7 bases from J, the gap between germline ends came to 14 bases. CDR3 loop: CASSLQAGSAGYTF. The CDR3 nucleotides are TGTGCCAGCAGTTTACAAGCAGGGTCTGCTGGCTACACCTTC.

The chain links TRBV7-9 to TRBJ1-1; a possible D gene is TRBD1 (5 bases). Germline V gene lookup returns CDR1 SEHNR and CDR2 FQNEAQ (reference sequence). The V end was cut by 5 bases, the J end by 1 base, with 8 bases between. This CDR3 region has 13 residues. The DNA of the CDR3 is TGTGCCAGCAGCACCAGGGAGAACACTGAAGCTTTCTTT. Amino acids: CASSTRENTEAFF.

This chain connects TRBV21-1 to TRBJ2-5; TRBD1, the D gene given by the table, was not confirmed from the DNA. TRBV21-1 is a pseudogene locus. This CDR3 is 15 amino acids long. This CDR3 is CASSKPGQGAETQYF. The DNA for the CDR3 is TGTGCCAGCAGCAAACCGGGACAGGGTGCAGAGACCCAGTACTTC.

The genes are TRBV6-5 and TRBJ2-1, with TRBD1 identical over 8 bases. The trim removed 0 bases at V and 2 bases at J, leaving 9 bases unmatched. The CDR3 is 18 amino acids. CDR1 and CDR2 from the germline V gene are MNHEY and SVGAGI. CDR3 sequence: CASSYSSFRQGTYNEQFF. CDR3 coding DNA: TGTGCCAGCAGTTACTCCAGTTTTAGACAGGGGACCTACAATGAGCAGTTCTTC.

The rearrangement joins TRBV6-2 or TRBV6-3 to TRBJ2-3; the D gene is possibly TRBD2 (6 bases). The CDR3 runs to 15 residues. CDR1 and CDR2 (germline): MNHEY, SVGEGT. V was clipped by 6 bases and J by 4 bases, with 17 bases between them. CDR3 in DNA: TGTGCCAGCAGCTATGGGCAGCGGAGGGCAGATACGCAGTATTTT. Encoded protein: CASSYGQRRADTQYF.

The V call is TRBV27, the J call TRBJ2-7, with D perhaps assigned TRBD1 or TRBD2 (5 bases each). Germline V gene data show CDR1 as MNHEY and CDR2 as SMNVEV (reference sequence). Trimming pared 5 bases from V and 3 bases from J, leaving 17 bases between. The CDR3 totals 15 residues. The CDR3 bases are TGTGCCAGCAGTCCTTGGGACGGGCTCCACTACGAGCAGTACTTC. Translated: CASSPWDGLHYEQYF.